The 3 T cell receptor beta chains below all came from one sample that was sequenced in a study of T-cell memory formation after mild COVID-19. TCRdb reanalysed the 5' RACE reads using MiXCR and keeps one entry per CDR3 protein. Counted here are 380,000 or so distinct CDR3 sequences, 12% to 15% occurring once; the ten biggest clones make up 22%. What was sequenced was PBMCs or a T cell subset sorted from them (not recorded which). These receptors were obtained from a man younger than 30 who had mild COVID-19 (a few samples of this study predate the infection). Cell type and time point are not known.

In its sample, this clonotype was seen a few times. The chain joins TRBV6-8 to TRBJ2-7, with D hard to call. The CDR3 is made up of 17 amino acids. Trimming removed 6 bases at V and 0 bases at J, with 21 bases between. Germline assignment: CDR1 MNHGY and CDR2 SAAAGT. The CDR3 here is CASSHFQIPRSSYEQYV. In DNA form, the CDR3 reads TGTGCCAGCAGCCATTTCCAAATACCGAGAAGCTCCTACGAGCAGTACGTC.

This clonotype has just a few counts. The chain uses TRBV10-3 and TRBJ2-1; 10 bases map to TRBD2. Germline CDR1 ENHRY, CDR2 SYGVKD. CDR3 length: 14 amino acids. V lost 4 bases, J lost 8 bases, and 5 bases stayed unmatched. CDR3 sequence (DNA): TGTGCCATCAGTGCACTAGCGGGGAAGGATGAGCAGTTCTTC. It yields the protein CAISALAGKDEQFF.

J is TRBJ1-1 and V is TRBV7-9, with unresolved D. Germline CDR1 is SEHNR and CDR2 is FQNEAQ (reference sequence). Trimming stripped 5 bases from V and 2 bases from J, with 12 bases between. CDR3 length: 14 amino acids. The CDR3 sequence is CASSPRRQNTEAFF. CDR3 bases: TGTGCCAGCAGCCCCCGACGGCAAAACACTGAAGCTTTCTTT.